This is a list of T cell receptor beta chains from one sample in a study of T cells after yellow fever vaccination. TCRdb called the 5' RACE reads again in MiXCR, with one record for every CDR3 protein. This sample carries approximately 22,000 distinct CDR3 sequences, around 5% of them seen once, and the ten largest clones take around 20%. This material consisted of PBMCs, either bulk or a sorted T-cell subset (CD4+, CD8+, memory, or dextramer-sorted; not recorded which), taken roughly 47 days after the first yellow fever vaccination. The receptors shown here come from a man in his late teens or twenties who received the YFV17D yellow fever vaccine. Both conserved end residues are part of each CDR3. D genes are given only for firm matches. Clone size is shown for a subset of rows, as once, few, many or a class of expanded clone.

TGTGCCAGCAGCTTCGGGGGGGAGCTGTTTTTT | CASSFGGELFF | TRBJ2-2 | TRBV7-2 | many | -
TGCGCCAGCAGCTTGGAGCAGGGGCCCTATTCACCCCTCCACTTT | CASSLEQGPYSPLHF | TRBJ1-6 | TRBV5-1 | many | -
TGTGCCAGCAGTTACGGTATGGGGGCCAGCTATGGCTACACCTTC | CASSYGMGASYGYTF | TRBJ1-2 | TRBV6-5 | many | -
TGTGCCAGCAGGGATTGGAGTTTGGATACGCAGTATTTT | CASRDWSLDTQYF | TRBJ2-3 | TRBV6-2/TRBV6-3 | many | -
TGTGCCAGCAGCTTAGTCGCTTTTGGCACCGGGGAGCTGTTTTTT | CASSLVAFGTGELFF | TRBJ2-2 | TRBV11-2 | many | -
TGTGCCAGCAGCTTATTAGGAACGAGCTCCTACAATGAGCAGTTCTTC | CASSLLGTSSYNEQFF | TRBJ2-1 | TRBV7-2 | many | -
TGCAGTGCTAGAGCGACAGGGAGCTCTGGAAACACCATATATTTT | CSARATGSSGNTIYF | TRBJ1-3 | TRBV20-1 | many | TRBD1
TGTGCCAGCAGTTTTTGGGCCAGACGGGCAGATACGCAGTATTTT | CASSFWARRADTQYF | TRBJ2-3 | TRBV27 | many | -
TGTGCCAGCAGGACAGACCCCCGGAGCAATCAGCCCCAGCATTTT | CASRTDPRSNQPQHF | TRBJ1-5 | TRBV6-4 | many | -
TGTGCCAGCAGCTTAGCTCCTAGCGGGGTTGATACGCAGTATTTT | CASSLAPSGVDTQYF | TRBJ2-3 | TRBV7-9 | many | TRBD2
TGTGCCAGCAGGGACCAGGGGGCGCGGGACTATCTCTATGGCTACACCTTC | CASRDQGARDYLYGYTF | TRBJ1-2 | TRBV6-1 | many | TRBD1
TGTGCCAGCAGTTTGGGCGAAGACAATCGGCAGTTCTTC | CASSLGEDNRQFF | TRBJ2-1 | TRBV28 | many | -
TGTGCCAGCGCAAGGGGACAGGGCTCCACCGGGGAGCTGTTTTTT | CASARGQGSTGELFF | TRBJ2-2 | TRBV7-3 | many | TRBD1
TGCAGTGCTAGATGGGGGGCTTACAATGAGCAGTTCTTC | CSARWGAYNEQFF | TRBJ2-1 | TRBV20-1 | many | -
TGTGCCAGCAGCTTAGGAGGAGACTATGGCTACACCTTC | CASSLGGDYGYTF | TRBJ1-2 | TRBV7-9 | many | -
TGTGCCAGCAGCCAACAGGGAGGCCATAGCAATCAGCCCCAGCATTTT | CASSQQGGHSNQPQHF | TRBJ1-5 | TRBV4-2 | many | -
TGCAGTGCCGTCCCGGGACAGGGTTCGGATACGCAGTATTTT | CSAVPGQGSDTQYF | TRBJ2-3 | TRBV20-1 | many | TRBD1
TGTGCCAGCAGCTCCTACTCGGCCCCCGGCACAGATACGCAGTATTTT | CASSSYSAPGTDTQYF | TRBJ2-3 | TRBV7-9 | many | -
TGTGCCAGCAGCTTAGACAGCACCGGGGAGCTGTTTTTT | CASSLDSTGELFF | TRBJ2-2 | TRBV7-9 | many | -
TGCGCCAGCAGCCAAGAGCCTCAGGGCTCGACTGAAGCTTTCTTT | CASSQEPQGSTEAFF | TRBJ1-1 | TRBV4-3 | many | -
TGCAGTGCTAGAGATACTAGCGGGGGGGCCGCAGAGACCCAGTACTTC | CSARDTSGGAAETQYF | TRBJ2-5 | TRBV20-1 | few | TRBD2
TGCGCCAGCAGCCCCGGGGGGGGTTACAATGAGCAGTTCTTC | CASSPGGGYNEQFF | TRBJ2-1 | TRBV5-1 | medium-sized | TRBD2
TGTGCCAGCAGTTTAATGGGGGGGCTTTACAATGAGCAGTTCTTC | CASSLMGGLYNEQFF | TRBJ2-1 | TRBV27 | many | -
TGTGCCAGCTCACCGAAGGACGGGGCCACCGGGGAGCTGTTTTTT | CASSPKDGATGELFF | TRBJ2-2 | TRBV18 | many | -
TGTGCCTGGAGCGCCGGACAGGGGGGAGGCTACACCTTC | CAWSAGQGGGYTF | TRBJ1-2 | TRBV30 | many | TRBD1
TGCAGTGCTAGTTATAGTTATAGCAATCAGCCCCAGCATTTT | CSASYSYSNQPQHF | TRBJ1-5 | TRBV20-1 | - | -
TGTGCCAGCTCACCACCCGACGGAAACTACAATGAGCAGTTCTTC | CASSPPDGNYNEQFF | TRBJ2-1 | TRBV18 | many | -
TGTGCCAGCAGCCTCCGAAACACCATATATTTT | CASSLRNTIYF | TRBJ1-3 | TRBV12-3/TRBV12-4 | many | -
TGTGCCAGCAGCTCGTACCGACGGGTCCACGAGCAGTACTTC | CASSSYRRVHEQYF | TRBJ2-7 | TRBV14 | many | -
TGCAGTGCTAGACCCCTAGGGCAGTACCGTTTCTTT | CSARPLGQYRFF | TRBJ1-1 | TRBV20-1 | many | -
TGTGCCAGTTACGGACTCCACTCCTACAATGAGCAGTTCTTC | CASYGLHSYNEQFF | TRBJ2-1 | TRBV27 | many | -
TGTGCCAGCAGTTTAGGCAGGGGTAATCAGCCCCAGCATTTT | CASSLGRGNQPQHF | TRBJ1-5 | TRBV12-3/TRBV12-4 | many | -
TGTGCCAGCAGTTTGGGTAGCAATCAGCCCCAGCATTTT | CASSLGSNQPQHF | TRBJ1-5 | TRBV27 | many | -